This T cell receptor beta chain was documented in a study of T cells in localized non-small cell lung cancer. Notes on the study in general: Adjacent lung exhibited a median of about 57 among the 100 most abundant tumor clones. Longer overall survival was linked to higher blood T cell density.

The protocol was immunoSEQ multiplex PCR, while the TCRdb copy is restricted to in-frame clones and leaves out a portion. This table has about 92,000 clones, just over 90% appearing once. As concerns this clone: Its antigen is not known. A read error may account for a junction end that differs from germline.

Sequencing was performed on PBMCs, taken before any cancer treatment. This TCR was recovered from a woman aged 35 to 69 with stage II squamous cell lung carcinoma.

CDR3 coding DNA: TGTGCCAGCAGTCAACTGGGGAGACAGGGGTCCACTTTC. It translates to CASSQLGRQGSTF. The chain links TRBV6-1 to TRBJ2-7; 8 nucleotides agree with TRBD1. Germline CDR1 is MNHNS and CDR2 is SASEGT. CDR3 length: 13 residues.